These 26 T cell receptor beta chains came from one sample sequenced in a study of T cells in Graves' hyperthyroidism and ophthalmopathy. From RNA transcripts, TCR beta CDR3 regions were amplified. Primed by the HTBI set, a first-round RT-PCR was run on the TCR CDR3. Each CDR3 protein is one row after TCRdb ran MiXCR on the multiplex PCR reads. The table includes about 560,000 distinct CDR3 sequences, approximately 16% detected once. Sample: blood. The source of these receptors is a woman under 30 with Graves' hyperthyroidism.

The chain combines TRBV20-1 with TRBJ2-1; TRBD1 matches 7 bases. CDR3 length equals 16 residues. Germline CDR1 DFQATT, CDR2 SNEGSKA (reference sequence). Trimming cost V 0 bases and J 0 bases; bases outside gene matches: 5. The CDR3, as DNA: TGCAGTGCTAGAGATCCGGGACAGATCTCCTACAATGAGCAGTTCTTC. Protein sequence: CSARDPGQISYNEQFF.

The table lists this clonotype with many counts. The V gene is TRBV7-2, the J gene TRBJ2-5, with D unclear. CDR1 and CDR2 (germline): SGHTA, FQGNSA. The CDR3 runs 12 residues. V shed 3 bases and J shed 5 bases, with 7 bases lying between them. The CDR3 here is CASSFQTETQYF. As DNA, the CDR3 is TGTGCCAGCAGCTTCCAGACGGAGACCCAGTACTTC.

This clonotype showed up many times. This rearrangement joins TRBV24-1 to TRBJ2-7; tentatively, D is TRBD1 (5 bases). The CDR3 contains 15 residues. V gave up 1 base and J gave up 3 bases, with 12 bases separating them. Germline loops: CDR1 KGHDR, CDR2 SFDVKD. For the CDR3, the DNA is TGTGCCACCAGTGATTTCAAAAGGGGTATCTACGAGCAGTACTTC. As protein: CATSDFKRGIYEQYF.

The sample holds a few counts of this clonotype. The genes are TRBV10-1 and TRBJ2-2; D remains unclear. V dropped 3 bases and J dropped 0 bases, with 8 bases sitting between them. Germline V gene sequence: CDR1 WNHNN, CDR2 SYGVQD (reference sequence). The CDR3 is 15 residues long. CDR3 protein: CASSERTTNTGELFF. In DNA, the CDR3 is TGCGCCAGCAGTGAACGGACCACGAACACCGGGGAGCTGTTTTTT.

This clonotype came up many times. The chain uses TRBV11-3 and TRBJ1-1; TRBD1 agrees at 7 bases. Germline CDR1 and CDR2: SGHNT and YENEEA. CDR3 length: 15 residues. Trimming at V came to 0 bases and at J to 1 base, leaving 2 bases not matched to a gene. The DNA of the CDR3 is TGTGCCAGCAGCTTAGAGGGACAGACGAACACTGAAGCTTTCTTT. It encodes CASSLEGQTNTEAFF.

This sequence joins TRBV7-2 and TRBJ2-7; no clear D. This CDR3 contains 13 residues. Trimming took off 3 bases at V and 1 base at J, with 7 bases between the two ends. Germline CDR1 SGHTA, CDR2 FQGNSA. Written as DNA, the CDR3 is TGTGCCAGCAGCTTTACTACTTCCTACGAGCAGTACTTC. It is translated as CASSFTTSYEQYF.

The CDR3 reads CASSLADALRALHF. CDR3 nucleotides: TGTGCCAGCAGCTTAGCGGACGCCCTTCGGGCCCTCCACTTT. This chain links TRBV7-9 with TRBJ1-6, with no clear D. Germline V gene sequence: CDR1 SEHNR, CDR2 FQNEAQ (reference sequence). CDR3 length equals 14 residues. Between the trimmed V and J ends, which lost 0 bases and 14 bases, there was a span of 14 bases.

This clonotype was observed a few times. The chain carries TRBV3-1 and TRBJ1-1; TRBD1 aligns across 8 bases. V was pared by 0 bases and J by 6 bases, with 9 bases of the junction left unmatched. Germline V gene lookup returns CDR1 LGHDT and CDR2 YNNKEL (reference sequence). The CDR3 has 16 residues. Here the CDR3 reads CASSQEAGGWMAEAFF. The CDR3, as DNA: TGTGCCAGCAGCCAAGAGGCAGGGGGCTGGATGGCTGAAGCTTTCTTT.

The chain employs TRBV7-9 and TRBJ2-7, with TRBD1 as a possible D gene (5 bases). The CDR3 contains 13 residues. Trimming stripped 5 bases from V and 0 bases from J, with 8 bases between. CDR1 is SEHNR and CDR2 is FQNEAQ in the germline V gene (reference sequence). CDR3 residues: CASSRQSSYEQYF. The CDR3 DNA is TGTGCCAGCAGCCGACAGAGCTCCTACGAGCAGTACTTC.

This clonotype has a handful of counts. DNA for the CDR3: TGCGCCAGCAGGCCTAGTACCTACGAGCAGTACTTC. It is translated as CASRPSTYEQYF. The chain recombines TRBV10-2 with TRBJ2-7; D remains unclear. This CDR3 has 12 residues. Trimming took off 6 bases at V and 2 bases at J, with 8 bases between the two ends. Germline CDR1 is WSHSY and CDR2 is SAAADI.

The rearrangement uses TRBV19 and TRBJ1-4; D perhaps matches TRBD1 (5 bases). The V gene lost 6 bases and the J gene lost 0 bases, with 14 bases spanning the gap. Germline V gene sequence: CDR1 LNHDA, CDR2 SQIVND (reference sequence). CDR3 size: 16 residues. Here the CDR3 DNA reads TGTGCCAGTAGCAGGTGGCAGGGCGCAACTAATGAAAAACTGTTTTTT. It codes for CASSRWQGATNEKLFF.

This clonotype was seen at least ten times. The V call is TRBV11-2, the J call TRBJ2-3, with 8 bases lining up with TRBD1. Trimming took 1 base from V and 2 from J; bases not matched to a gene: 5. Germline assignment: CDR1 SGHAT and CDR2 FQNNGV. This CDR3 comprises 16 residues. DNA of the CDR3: TGTGCCAGCAGCTTAGGGGACAGGACCTACACAGATACGCAGTATTTT. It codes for CASSLGDRTYTDTQYF.

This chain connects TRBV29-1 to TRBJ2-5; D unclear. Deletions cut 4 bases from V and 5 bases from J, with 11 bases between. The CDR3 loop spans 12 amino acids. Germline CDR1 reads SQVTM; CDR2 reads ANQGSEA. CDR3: CSVGGQAETQYF. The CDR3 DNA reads TGCAGCGTTGGAGGCCAGGCGGAGACCCAGTACTTC.

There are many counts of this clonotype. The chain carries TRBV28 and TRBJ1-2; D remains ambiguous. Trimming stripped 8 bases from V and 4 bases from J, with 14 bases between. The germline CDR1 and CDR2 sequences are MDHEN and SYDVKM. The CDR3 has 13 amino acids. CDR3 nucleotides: TGTGCCAGCGGAATCGGAGGAACCTATGGCTACACCTTC. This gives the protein CASGIGGTYGYTF.

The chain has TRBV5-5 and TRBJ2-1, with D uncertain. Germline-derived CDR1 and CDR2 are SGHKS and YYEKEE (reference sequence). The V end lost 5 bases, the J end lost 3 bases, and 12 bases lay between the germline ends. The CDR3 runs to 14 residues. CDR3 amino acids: CASRSRDDYNEQFF. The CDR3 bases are TGTGCCAGCAGATCCCGCGATGACTACAATGAGCAGTTCTTC.

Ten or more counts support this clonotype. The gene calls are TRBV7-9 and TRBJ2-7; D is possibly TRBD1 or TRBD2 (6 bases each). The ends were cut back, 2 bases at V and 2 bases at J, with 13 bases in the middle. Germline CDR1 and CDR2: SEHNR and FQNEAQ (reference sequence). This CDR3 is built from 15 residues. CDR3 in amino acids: CASSLNREVAYEQYF. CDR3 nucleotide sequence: TGTGCCAGCAGCTTAAACAGGGAGGTCGCCTACGAGCAGTACTTC.

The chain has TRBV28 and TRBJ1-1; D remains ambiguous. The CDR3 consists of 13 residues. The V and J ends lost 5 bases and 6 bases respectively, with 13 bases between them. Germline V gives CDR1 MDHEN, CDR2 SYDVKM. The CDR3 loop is CASSVKHLAEAFF. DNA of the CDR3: TGTGCCAGCAGTGTCAAACATCTCGCTGAAGCTTTCTTT.

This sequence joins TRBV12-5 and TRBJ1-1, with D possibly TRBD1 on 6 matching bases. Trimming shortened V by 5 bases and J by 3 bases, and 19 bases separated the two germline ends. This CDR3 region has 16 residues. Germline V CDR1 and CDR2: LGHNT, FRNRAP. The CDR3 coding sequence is TGTGCTAGTGGTCCCTCGGGGGCCCGGCCCTACACTGAAGCTTTCTTT. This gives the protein CASGPSGARPYTEAFF.

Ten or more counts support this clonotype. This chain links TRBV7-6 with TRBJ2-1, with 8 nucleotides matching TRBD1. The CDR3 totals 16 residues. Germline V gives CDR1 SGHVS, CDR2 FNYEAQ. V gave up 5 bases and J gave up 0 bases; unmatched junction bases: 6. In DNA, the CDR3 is TGTGCCAGCAGCACCGGGACAGGTAGCTCCTACAATGAGCAGTTCTTC. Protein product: CASSTGTGSSYNEQFF.

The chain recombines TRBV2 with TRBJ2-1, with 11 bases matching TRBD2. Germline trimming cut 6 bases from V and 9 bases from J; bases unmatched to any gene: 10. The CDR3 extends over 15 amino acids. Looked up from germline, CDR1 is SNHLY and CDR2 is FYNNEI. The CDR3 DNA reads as TGTGCCAGCAGGCGTACTAGCGGGAGTACCCCTGAGCAGTTCTTC. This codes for CASRRTSGSTPEQFF. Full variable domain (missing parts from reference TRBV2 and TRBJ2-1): EPEVTQTPSHQVTQMGQEVILRCVPISNHLYFYWYRQILGQKVEFLVSFYNNEISEKSEIFDDQFSVERPDGSNFTLKIRSTKLEDSAMYFCASRRTSGSTPEQFFGPGTRLTVL.

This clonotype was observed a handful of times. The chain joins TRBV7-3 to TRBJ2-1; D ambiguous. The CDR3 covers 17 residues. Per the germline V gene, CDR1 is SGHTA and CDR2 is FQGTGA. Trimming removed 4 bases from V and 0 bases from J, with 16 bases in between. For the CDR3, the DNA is TGTGCCAGCAGCTCCCGACCATCCTCCCTCTCCTACAATGAGCAGTTCTTC. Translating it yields CASSSRPSSLSYNEQFF.

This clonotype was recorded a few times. The CDR3 region is CASTWTARETQYF. CDR3 bases: TGTGCCAGCACCTGGACGGCTCGGGAGACCCAGTACTTC. The chain recombines TRBV12-3 or TRBV12-4 with TRBJ2-5, with no clear D. The CDR3 has 13 residues. V shed 7 bases and J shed 5 bases, with 14 bases lying between them.

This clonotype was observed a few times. This chain's CDR3 is CSAKAGGEGYGYTF. The CDR3 nucleotides are TGCAGTGCTAAGGCAGGGGGGGAAGGCTATGGCTACACCTTC. V gene TRBV20-1 combines with J gene TRBJ1-2; 7 bases are shared with TRBD1. In germline, CDR1 is DFQATT, CDR2 SNEGSKA (reference sequence). CDR3 size: 14 residues. V lost 4 bases to trimming and J lost 4 bases; unmatched junction nucleotides: 9.

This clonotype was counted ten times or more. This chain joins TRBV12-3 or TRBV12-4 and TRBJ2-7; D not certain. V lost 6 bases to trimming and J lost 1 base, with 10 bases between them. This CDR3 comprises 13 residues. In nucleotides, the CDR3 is TGTGCCAGCAGCCCAGGCGGTTCCTACGAGCAGTACTTC. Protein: CASSPGGSYEQYF.

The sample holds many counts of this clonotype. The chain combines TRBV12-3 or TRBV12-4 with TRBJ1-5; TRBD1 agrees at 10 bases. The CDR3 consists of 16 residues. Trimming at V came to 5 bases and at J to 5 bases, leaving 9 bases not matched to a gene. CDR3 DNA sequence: TGTGCCAGCAGTCTGGACGCCGGGACAGGGGATCAGCCCCAGCATTTT. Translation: CASSLDAGTGDQPQHF.

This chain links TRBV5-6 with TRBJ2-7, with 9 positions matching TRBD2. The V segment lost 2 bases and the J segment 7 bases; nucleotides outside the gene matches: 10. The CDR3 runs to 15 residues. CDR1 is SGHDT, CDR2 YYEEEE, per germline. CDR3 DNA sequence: TGTGCCAGCAGCTTCCCGATAGCGGGAGTGTTTGAGCAGTACTTC. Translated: CASSFPIAGVFEQYF. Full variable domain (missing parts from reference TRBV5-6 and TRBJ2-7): DAGVTQSPTHLIKTRGQQVTLRCSPKSGHDTVSWYQQALGQGPQFIFQYYEEEERQRGNFPDRFSGHQFPNYSSELNVNALLLGDSALYLCASSFPIAGVFEQYFGPGTRLTVT.